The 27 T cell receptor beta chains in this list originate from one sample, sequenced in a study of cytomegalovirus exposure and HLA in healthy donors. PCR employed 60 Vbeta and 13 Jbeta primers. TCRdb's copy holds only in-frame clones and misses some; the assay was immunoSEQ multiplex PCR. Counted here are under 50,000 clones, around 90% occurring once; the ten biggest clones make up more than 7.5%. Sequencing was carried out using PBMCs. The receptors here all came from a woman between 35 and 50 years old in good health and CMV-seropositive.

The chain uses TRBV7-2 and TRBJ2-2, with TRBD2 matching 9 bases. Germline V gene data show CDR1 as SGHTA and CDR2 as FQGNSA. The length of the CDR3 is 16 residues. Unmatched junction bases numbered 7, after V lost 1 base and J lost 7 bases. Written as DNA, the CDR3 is TGTGCCAGCAGCTTAGAGCGGGGGGCCCGCGGCGGGGAGCTGTTTTTT. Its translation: CASSLERGARGGELFF.

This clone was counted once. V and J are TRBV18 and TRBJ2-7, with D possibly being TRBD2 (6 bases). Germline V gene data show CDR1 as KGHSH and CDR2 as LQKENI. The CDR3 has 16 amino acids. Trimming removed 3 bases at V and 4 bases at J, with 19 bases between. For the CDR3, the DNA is TGTGCCAGCTCACCTATGCGGCGGGGCCAGATTTACGAGCAGTACTTC. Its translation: CASSPMRRGQIYEQYF.

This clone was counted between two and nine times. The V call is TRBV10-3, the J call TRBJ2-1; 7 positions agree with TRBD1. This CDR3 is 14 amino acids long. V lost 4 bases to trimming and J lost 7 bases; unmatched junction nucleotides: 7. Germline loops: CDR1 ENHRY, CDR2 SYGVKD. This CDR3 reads CAISAGDSWNEQFF. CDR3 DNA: TGTGCCATCAGTGCCGGGGACAGTTGGAATGAGCAGTTCTTC.

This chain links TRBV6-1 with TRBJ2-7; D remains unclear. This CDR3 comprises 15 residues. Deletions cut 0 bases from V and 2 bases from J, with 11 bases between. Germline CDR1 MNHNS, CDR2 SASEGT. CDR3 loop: CASSEALYTAYEQYF. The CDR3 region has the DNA TGTGCCAGCAGTGAAGCGCTTTACACCGCCTACGAGCAGTACTTC.

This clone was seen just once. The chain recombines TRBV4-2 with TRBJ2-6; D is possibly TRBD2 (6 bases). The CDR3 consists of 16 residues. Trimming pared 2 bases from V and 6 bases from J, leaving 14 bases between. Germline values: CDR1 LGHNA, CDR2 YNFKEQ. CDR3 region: CASSQLGGREANVLTF. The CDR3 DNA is TGTGCCAGCAGCCAATTGGGGGGAAGGGAGGCCAACGTCCTGACTTTC.

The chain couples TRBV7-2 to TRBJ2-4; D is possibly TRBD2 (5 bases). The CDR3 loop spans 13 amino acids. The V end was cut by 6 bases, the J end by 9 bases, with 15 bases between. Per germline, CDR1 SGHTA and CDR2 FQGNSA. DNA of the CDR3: TGTGCCAGCAGTTTCGGGTCAGAGGGCATTCAGTACTTC. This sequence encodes CASSFGSEGIQYF. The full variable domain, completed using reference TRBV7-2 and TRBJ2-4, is GAGVSQSPSNKVTEKGKDVELRCDPISGHTALYWYRQSLGQGLEFLIYFQGNSAPDKSGLPSDRFSAERTGGSVSTLTIQRTQQEDSAVYLCASSFGSEGIQYFGAGTRLSVL.

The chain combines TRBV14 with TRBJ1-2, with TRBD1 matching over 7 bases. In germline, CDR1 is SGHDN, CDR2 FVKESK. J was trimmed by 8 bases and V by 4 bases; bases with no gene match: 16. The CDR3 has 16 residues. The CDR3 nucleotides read TGTGCCAGCAGCCGGACCGGGACAGCTCTAAGAAGAGGCTACACCTTC. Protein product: CASSRTGTALRRGYTF.

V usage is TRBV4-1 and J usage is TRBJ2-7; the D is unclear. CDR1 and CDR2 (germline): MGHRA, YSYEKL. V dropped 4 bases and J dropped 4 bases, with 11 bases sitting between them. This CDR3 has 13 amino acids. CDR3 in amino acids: CASSLRVPYEQYF. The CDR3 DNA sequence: TGCGCCAGCAGCCTGAGAGTTCCATACGAGCAGTACTTC.

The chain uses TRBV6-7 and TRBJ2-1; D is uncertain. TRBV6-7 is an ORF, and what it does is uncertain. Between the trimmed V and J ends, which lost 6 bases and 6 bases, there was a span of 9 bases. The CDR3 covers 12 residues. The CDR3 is CASRPVPNEQFF. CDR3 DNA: TGTGCCAGCAGGCCAGTCCCCAATGAGCAGTTCTTC.

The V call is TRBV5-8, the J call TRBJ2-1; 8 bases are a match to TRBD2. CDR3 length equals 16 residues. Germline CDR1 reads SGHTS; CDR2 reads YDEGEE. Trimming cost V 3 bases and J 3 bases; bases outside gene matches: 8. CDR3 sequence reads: CASSSIAGGSYNEQFF. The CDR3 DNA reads TGTGCCAGCAGCTCGATCGCGGGAGGAAGCTACAATGAGCAGTTCTTC.

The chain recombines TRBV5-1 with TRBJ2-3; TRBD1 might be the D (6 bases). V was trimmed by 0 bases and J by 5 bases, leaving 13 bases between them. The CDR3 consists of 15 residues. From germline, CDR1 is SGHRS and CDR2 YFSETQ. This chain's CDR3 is CASSLVLQGKDTQYF. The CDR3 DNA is TGCGCCAGCAGCTTGGTTCTACAGGGCAAAGATACGCAGTATTTT.

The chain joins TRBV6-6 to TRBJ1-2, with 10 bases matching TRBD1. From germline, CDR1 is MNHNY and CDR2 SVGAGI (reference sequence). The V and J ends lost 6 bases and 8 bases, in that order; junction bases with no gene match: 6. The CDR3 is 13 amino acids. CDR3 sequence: CASRGDRGTGYTF. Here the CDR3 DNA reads TGTGCCAGCAGGGGGGACAGGGGAACCGGCTACACCTTC.

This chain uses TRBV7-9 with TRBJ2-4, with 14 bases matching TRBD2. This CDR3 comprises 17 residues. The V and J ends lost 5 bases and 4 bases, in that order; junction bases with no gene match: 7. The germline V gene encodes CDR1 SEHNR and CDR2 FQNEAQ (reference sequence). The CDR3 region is CASSPGLAGGWKNIQYF. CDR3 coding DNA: TGTGCCAGCAGCCCCGGACTAGCGGGAGGTTGGAAAAACATTCAGTACTTC.

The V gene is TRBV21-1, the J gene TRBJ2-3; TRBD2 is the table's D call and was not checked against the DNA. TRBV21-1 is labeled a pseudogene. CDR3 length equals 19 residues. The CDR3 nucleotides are TGTGCCAGCAGAAAAAGTCGGCCCCCGCCACTAGAAAGCACAGATACGCAGTATTTT. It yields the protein CASRKSRPPPLESTDTQYF.

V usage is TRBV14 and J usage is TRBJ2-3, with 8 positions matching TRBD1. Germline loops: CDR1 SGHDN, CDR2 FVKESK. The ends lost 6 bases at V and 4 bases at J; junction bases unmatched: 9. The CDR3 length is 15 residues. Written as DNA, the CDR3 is TGTGCCAGCAGTCTCGGGACAGGTCCACCAGATACGCAGTATTTT. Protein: CASSLGTGPPDTQYF.

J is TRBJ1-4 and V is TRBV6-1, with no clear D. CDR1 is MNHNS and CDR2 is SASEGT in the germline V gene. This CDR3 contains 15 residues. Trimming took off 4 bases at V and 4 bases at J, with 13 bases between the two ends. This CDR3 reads CASSGMTSGNEKLFF. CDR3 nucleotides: TGTGCCAGCAGTGGGATGACCTCGGGTAATGAAAAACTGTTTTTT.

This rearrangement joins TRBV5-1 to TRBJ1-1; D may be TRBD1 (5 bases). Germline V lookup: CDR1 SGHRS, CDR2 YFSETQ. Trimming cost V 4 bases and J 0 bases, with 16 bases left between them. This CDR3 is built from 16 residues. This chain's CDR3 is CASSPIPQGMNTEAFF. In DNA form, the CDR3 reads TGCGCCAGCAGCCCGATACCTCAGGGAATGAACACTGAAGCTTTCTTT.

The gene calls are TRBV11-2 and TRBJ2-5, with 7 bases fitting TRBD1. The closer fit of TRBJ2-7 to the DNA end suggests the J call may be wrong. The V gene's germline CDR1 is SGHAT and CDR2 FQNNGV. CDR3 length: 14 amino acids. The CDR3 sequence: CASSRRDRISEQYF. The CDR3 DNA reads TGTGCCAGCAGCCGCCGGGACAGAATATCCGAGCAGTACTTC.

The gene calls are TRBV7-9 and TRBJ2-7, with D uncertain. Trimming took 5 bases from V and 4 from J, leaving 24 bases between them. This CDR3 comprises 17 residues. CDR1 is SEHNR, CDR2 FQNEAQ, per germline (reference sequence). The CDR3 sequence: CASSPEPLGPEEYEQYF. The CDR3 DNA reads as TGTGCCAGCAGCCCCGAACCGTTAGGCCCCGAGGAGTACGAGCAGTACTTC.

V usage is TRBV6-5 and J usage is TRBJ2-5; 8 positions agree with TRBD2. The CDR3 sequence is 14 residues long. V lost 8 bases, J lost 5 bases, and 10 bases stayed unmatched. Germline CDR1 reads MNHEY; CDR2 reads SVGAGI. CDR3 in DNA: TGTGCCAGCCGTAGGACTAGCTTGGCGGAGACCCAGTACTTC. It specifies CASRRTSLAETQYF.

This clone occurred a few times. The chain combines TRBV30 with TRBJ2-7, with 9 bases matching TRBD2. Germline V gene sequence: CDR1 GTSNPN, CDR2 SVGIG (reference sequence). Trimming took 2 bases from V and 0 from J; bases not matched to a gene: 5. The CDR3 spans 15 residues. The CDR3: CAWSKNSGGSYEQYF. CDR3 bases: TGTGCCTGGAGTAAAAATAGCGGGGGCTCCTACGAGCAGTACTTC.

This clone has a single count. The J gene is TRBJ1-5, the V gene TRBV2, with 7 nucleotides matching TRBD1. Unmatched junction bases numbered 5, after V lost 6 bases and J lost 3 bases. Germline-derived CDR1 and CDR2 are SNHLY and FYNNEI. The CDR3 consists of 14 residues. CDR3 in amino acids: CASRYDRANQPQHF. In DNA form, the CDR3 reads TGTGCCAGCAGATACGACAGGGCCAATCAGCCCCAGCATTTT.

The CDR3 region has the DNA TGCGCCAGCAGCTCTGGGGAGGGATACACTGAAGCTTTCTTT. This sequence encodes CASSSGEGYTEAFF. The V and J genes are TRBV5-1 and TRBJ1-1, with no clear D. V shed 3 bases and J shed 3 bases, with 12 bases lying between them. From germline, CDR1 is SGHRS and CDR2 YFSETQ. The CDR3 extends over 14 amino acids.

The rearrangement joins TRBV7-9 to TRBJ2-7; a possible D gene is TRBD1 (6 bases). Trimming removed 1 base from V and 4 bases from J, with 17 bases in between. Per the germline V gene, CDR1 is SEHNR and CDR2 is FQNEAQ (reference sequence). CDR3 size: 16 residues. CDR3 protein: CASSLGQQGRGYEQYF. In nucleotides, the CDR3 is TGTGCCAGCAGCTTAGGGCAACAGGGAAGAGGTTACGAGCAGTACTTC.

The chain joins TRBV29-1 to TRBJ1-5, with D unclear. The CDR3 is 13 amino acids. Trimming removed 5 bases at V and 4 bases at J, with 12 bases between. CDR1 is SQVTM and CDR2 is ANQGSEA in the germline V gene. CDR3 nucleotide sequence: TGCAGCGTTAGGTCCGCAGGAAATCAGCCCCAGCATTTT. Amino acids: CSVRSAGNQPQHF.

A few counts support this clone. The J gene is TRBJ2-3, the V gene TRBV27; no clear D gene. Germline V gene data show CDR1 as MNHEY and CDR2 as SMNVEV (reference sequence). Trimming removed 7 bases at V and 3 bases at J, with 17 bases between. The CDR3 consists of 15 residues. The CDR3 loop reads CASTSVRQFTDTQYF. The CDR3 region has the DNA TGTGCCAGCACTTCCGTGCGGCAGTTTACAGATACGCAGTATTTT.

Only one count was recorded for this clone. The CDR3 DNA is TGTGCCAGTAATCAACCCGTCCCGAGGACTGAAGCTTTCTTT. Its translation is CASNQPVPRTEAFF. The chain is built from TRBV19 and TRBJ1-1; no definite D call. Germline-derived CDR1 and CDR2 are LNHDA and SQIVND (reference sequence). The CDR3 covers 14 residues. V shed 7 bases and J shed 5 bases, with 17 bases lying between them.